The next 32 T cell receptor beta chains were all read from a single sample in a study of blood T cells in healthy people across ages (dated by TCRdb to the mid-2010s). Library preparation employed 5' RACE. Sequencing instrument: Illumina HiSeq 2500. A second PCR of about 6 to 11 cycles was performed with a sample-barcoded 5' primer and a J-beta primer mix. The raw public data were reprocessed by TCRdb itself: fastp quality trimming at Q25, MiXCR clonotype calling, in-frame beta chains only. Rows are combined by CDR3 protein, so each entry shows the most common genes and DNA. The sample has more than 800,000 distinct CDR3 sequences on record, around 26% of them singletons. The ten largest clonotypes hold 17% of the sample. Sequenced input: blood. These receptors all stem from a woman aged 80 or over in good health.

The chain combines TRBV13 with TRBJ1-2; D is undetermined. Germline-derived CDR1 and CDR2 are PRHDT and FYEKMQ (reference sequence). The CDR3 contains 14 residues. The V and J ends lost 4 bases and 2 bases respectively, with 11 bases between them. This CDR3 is CASSYRTRNYGYTF. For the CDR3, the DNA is TGTGCCAGCAGCTACCGAACGAGGAACTATGGCTACACCTTC.

The DNA for the CDR3 is TGCAGCGTTGAAGGGGCAGAATGGTCTCACAATGAGCAGTACTTC. The encoded protein is CSVEGAEWSHNEQYF. V is TRBV29-1 and J is TRBJ2-5; D unresolved. CDR3 length equals 15 residues. The V gene's germline CDR1 is SQVTM and CDR2 ANQGSEA. Trimming took off 1 base at V and 11 bases at J, with 23 bases between the two ends.

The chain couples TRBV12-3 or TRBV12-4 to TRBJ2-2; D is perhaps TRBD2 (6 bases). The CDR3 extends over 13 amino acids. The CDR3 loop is CVCTGVNTGELFF. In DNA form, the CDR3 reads TGTGTCTGCACGGGGGTGAACACCGGGGAGCTGTTTTTT.

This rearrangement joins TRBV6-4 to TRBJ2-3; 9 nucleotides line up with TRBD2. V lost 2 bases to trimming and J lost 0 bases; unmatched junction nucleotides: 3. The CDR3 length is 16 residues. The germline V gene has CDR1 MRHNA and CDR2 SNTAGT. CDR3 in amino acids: CASSDRAGGSTDTQYF. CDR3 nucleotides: TGTGCCAGCAGTGACCGGGCGGGGGGGAGCACAGATACGCAGTATTTT.

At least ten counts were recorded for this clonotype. The CDR3 DNA sequence: TGTGCCATCAGTGAGTCCGGGAAGGCGCCCCAGCATTTT. It codes for CAISESGKAPQHF. V usage is TRBV10-3 and J usage is TRBJ1-5, with no clear D. This CDR3 comprises 13 residues. The V gene's germline CDR1 is ENHRY and CDR2 SYGVKD. V was shortened by 0 bases and J by 9 bases, with 9 bases between the two germline ends.

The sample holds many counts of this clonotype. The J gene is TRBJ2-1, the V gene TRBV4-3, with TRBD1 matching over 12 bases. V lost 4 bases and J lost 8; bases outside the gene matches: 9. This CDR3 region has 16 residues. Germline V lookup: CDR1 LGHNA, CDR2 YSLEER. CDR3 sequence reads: CASSPLSGTGGHEQFF. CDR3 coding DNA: TGCGCCAGCAGCCCGTTATCCGGGACAGGGGGCCATGAGCAGTTCTTC.

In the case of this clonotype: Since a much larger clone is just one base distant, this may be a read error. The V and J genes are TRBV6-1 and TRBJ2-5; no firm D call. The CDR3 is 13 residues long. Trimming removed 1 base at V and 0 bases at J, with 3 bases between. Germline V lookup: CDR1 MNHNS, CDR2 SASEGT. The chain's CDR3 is CASSEDYQETQYF. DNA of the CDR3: TGTGCCAGCAGTGAAGACTACCAAGAGACCCAGTACTTC.

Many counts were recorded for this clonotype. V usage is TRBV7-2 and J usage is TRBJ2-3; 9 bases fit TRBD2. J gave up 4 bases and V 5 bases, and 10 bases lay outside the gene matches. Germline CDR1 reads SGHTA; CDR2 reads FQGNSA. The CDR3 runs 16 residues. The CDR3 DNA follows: TGTGCCAGCAGCCCCCGGGGTCGACTAGCGGCAGATACGCAGTATTTT. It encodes CASSPRGRLAADTQYF.

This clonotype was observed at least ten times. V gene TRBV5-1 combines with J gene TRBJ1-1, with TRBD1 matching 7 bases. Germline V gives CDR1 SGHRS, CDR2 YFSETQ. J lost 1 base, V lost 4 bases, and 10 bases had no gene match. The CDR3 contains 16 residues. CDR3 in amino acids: CASSAEGAVRNTEAFF. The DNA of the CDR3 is TGCGCCAGCAGCGCCGAGGGGGCGGTACGGAACACTGAAGCTTTCTTT.

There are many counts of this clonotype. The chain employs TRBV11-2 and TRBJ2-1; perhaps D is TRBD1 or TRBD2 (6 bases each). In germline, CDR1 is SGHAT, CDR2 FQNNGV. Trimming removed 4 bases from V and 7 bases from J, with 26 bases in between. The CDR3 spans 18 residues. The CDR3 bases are TGTGCCAGCAGCTCTCCCGGGGGCAGGTCGGTTTGGTGGAATGAGCAGTTCTTC. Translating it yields CASSSPGGRSVWWNEQFF.

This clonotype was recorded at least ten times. The CDR3 loop reads CASSRAGGRYNEQFF. CDR3 nucleotide sequence: TGTGCCAGCAGTAGAGCGGGGGGGCGTTACAATGAGCAGTTCTTC. The rearrangement uses TRBV6-2 or TRBV6-3 and TRBJ2-1; TRBD2 matches 10 bases. Germline lookup yields CDR1 MNHEY and CDR2 SVGEGT. Trimming removed 5 bases from V and 4 bases from J; junction bases left unmatched: 5. The CDR3 is made up of 15 amino acids.

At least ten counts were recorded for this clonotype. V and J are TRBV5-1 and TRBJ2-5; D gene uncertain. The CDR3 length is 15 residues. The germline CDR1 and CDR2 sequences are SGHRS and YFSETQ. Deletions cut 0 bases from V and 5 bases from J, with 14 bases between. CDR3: CASSLAPGPQETQYF. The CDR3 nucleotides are TGCGCCAGCAGCTTGGCCCCGGGCCCCCAGGAGACCCAGTACTTC.

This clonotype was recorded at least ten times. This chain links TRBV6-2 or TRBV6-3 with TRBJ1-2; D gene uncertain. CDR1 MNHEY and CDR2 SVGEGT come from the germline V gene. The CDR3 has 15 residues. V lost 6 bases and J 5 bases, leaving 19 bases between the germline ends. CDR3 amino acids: CASSPGLSPSYGYTF. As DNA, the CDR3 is TGTGCCAGCAGCCCTGGACTGAGCCCGTCGTATGGCTACACCTTC.

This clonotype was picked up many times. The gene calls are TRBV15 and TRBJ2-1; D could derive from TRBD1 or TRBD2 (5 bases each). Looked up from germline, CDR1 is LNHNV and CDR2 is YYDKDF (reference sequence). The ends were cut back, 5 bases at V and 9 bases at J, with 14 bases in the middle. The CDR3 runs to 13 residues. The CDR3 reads CATSGTGASEQFF. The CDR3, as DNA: TGTGCCACCAGCGGGACCGGCGCTAGTGAGCAGTTCTTC.

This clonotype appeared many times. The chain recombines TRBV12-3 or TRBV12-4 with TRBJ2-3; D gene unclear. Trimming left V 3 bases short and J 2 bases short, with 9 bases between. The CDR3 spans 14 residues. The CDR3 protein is CASSLGRNTDTQYF. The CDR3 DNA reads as TGTGCCAGCAGTTTGGGTCGGAACACAGATACGCAGTATTTT.

The CDR3 nucleotides read TGTGCCAGCAGCTTAACGCGGACAGTCGAGACCCAGTACTTC. Translated: CASSLTRTVETQYF. V is TRBV11-2 and J is TRBJ2-7, with D maybe TRBD1 (6 bases). The DNA end is a closer match to TRBJ2-5, so the J assignment may be wrong. This CDR3 spans 14 amino acids. Germline V gene lookup returns CDR1 SGHAT and CDR2 FQNNGV.

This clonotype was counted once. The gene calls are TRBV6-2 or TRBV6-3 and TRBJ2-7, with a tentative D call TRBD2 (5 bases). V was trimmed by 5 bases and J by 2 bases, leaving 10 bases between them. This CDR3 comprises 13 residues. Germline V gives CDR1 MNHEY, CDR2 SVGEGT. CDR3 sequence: CASSKDYTYEQYF. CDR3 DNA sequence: TGTGCCAGCAGTAAAGACTACACCTACGAGCAGTACTTC.

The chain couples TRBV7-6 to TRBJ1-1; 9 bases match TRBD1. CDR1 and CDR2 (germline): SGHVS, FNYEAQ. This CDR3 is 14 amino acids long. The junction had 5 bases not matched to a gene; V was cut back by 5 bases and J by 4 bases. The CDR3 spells CASSKQGARTEAFF. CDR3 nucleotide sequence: TGTGCCAGCAGCAAACAGGGGGCTCGCACTGAAGCTTTCTTT.

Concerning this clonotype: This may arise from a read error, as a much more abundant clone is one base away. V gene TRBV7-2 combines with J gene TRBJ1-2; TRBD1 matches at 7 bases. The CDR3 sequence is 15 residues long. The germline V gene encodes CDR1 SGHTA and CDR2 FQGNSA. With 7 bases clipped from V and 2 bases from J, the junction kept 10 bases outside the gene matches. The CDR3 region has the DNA TGTGCCAGCAACTCACGGACAGGCAACAACTATGGCTACACCTTC. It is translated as CASNSRTGNNYGYTF.

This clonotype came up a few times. The CDR3 sequence: CASSPETGTPNTEAFF. The CDR3 nucleotides read TGCGCCAGCAGTCCCGAAACCGGGACTCCGAACACTGAAGCTTTCTTT. The gene calls are TRBV4-1 and TRBJ1-1; perhaps TRBD1 as D (5 bases). Deletions cut 6 bases from V and 1 base from J, with 18 bases between. The CDR3 is 16 residues long. Germline V gives CDR1 MGHRA, CDR2 YSYEKL.

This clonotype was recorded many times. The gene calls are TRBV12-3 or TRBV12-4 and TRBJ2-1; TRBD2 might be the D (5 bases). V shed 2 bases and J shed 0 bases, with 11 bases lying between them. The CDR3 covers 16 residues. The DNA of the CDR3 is TGTGCCAGCAGTTTATCCGTTGGAGGCTCCTACAATGAGCAGTTCTTC. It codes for CASSLSVGGSYNEQFF.

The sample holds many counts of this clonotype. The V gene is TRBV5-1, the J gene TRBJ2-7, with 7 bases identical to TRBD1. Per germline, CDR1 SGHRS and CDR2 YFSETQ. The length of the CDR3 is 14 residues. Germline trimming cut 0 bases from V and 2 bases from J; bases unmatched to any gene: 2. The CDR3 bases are TGCGCCAGCAGCTTGGCCAGGGGGACCTACGAGCAGTACTTC. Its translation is CASSLARGTYEQYF. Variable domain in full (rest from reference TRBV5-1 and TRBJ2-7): KAGVTQTPRYLIKTRGQQVTLSCSPISGHRSVSWYQQTPGQGLQFLFEYFSETQRNKGNFPGRFSGRQFSNSRSEMNVSTLELGDSALYLCASSLARGTYEQYFGPGTRLTVT.

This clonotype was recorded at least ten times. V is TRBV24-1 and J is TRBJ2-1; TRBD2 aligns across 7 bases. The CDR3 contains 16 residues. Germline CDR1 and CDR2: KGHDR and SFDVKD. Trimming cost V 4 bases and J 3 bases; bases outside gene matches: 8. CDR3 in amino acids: CATSDVPGEGYNEQFF. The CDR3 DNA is TGTGCCACCAGTGACGTCCCGGGGGAGGGCTACAATGAGCAGTTCTTC.

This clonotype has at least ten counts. CDR3 region: CASNYDTYNEQFF. The CDR3 bases are TGCGCCAGCAACTATGACACTTACAATGAGCAGTTCTTC. This chain connects TRBV5-1 to TRBJ2-1; D is unclear. The CDR3 runs 13 residues. Looked up from germline, CDR1 is SGHRS and CDR2 is YFSETQ. V was cut by 6 bases and J by 4 bases, with 11 bases left in between.

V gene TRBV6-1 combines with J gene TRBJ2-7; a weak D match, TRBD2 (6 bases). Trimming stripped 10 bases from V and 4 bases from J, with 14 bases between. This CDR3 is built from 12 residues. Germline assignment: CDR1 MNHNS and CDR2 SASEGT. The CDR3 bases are TGTGCCATTAAGGGAGGAGGGTACGAGCAGTACTTC. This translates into CAIKGGGYEQYF.

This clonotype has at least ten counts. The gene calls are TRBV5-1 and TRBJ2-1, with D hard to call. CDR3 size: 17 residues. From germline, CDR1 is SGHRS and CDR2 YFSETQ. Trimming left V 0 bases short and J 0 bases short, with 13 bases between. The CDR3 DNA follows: TGCGCCAGCAGCTTGGCCCCCCTGGAGAGCTCCTACAATGAGCAGTTCTTC. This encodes CASSLAPLESSYNEQFF.

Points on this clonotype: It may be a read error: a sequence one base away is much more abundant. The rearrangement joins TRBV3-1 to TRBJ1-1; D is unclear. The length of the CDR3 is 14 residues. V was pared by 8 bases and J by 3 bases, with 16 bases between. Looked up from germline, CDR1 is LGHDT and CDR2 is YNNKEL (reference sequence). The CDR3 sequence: CASGLGRTYTEAFF. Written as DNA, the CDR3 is TGTGCCAGCGGGCTCGGACGGACGTACACTGAAGCTTTCTTT.

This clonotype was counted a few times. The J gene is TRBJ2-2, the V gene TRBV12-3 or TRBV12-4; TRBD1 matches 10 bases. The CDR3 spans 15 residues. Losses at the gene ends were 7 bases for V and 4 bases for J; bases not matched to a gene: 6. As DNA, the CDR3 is TGTGCCAGCACCAGGGACAGGGGTAGCACCGGGGAGCTGTTTTTT. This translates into CASTRDRGSTGELFF.

The DNA for the CDR3 is TGTGCCAGCAGCTGGGACACCTCCTACGAGCAGTACTTC. Its translation: CASSWDTSYEQYF. This chain links TRBV7-9 with TRBJ2-7; D might be TRBD1 (6 bases). Germline V lookup: CDR1 SEHNR, CDR2 FQNEAQ (reference sequence). The CDR3 spans 13 residues. The V end was cut by 4 bases, the J end by 0 bases, with 7 bases between.

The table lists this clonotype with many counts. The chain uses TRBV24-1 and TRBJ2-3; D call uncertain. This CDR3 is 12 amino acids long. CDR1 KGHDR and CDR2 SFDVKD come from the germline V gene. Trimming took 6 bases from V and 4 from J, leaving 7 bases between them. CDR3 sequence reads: CATSFNADTQYF. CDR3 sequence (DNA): TGTGCCACCAGTTTTAACGCAGATACGCAGTATTTT.

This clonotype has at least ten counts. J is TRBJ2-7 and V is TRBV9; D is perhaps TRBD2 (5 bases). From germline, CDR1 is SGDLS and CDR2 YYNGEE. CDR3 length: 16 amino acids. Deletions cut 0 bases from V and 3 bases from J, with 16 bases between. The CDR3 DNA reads TGTGCCAGCAGCGTAGACCCCAGTACTCGGGACTACGAGCAGTACTTC. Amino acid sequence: CASSVDPSTRDYEQYF.

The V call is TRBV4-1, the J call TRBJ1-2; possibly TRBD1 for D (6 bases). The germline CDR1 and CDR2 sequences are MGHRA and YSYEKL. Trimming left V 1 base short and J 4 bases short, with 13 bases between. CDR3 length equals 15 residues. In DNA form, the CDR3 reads TGCGCCAGCAGCCAAGTGAGTACAGGGAGCTATGGCTACACCTTC. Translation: CASSQVSTGSYGYTF.